Included here is one T cell receptor beta chain sequence, with context. Its antigen is not known. The sample originates from a study of Ad26.COV2.S vaccination and SARS-CoV-2 variants. Study background: Intramuscularly, Ad26.COV2.S was given either once or twice, 56 days apart.

Data came from immunoSEQ multiplex PCR; TCRdb stores just in-frame clones and leaves some out. The sample contains a few hundred thousand clones, about 90% of which appear only once. Study findings and constraints: Vaccinated and placebo-treated recipients had similar non-spike TCR breadth.

Specified treatment: roughly 19 received Ad26.COV2.S at low or high dose, single or two shots; about five received placebo; per-sample allocation not given. At day 63 after the first vaccine or placebo injection, samples were drawn. An Ad26 vector expressing Wuhan-strain SARS-CoV-2 spike constituted the vaccine. This material consisted of peripheral blood, taken in a trial of Ad26.COV2.S vaccine versus placebo. The sequence was obtained from a person between 18 and 65 years old who received the Ad26.COV2.S COVID-19 vaccine or a placebo.

CDR3: CASSAEGGQGPDTQYF. The CDR3 DNA reads TGTGCCAGCAGCGCGGAGGGGGGGCAGGGACCAGATACGCAGTATTTT. V and J are TRBV9 and TRBJ2-3, with a weak D call TRBD2 (7 bases). This CDR3 spans 16 amino acids. From germline, CDR1 is SGDLS and CDR2 YYNGEE. V gave up 3 bases and J gave up 4 bases, with 18 bases separating them.